These 18 T cell receptor beta chains came from one sample sequenced in a study of shared clonotypes between healthy human individuals. TCRdb's copy holds only in-frame clones and misses some; the assay was immunoSEQ multiplex PCR. The sample holds some 2 million clones, around 95% seen once. Sequenced input: naive CD4+ T cells sorted from blood. The subset was: CD45RA+ positively selected. The receptors stem from a man aged 18 to 29 in good health.

This clone was observed a single time. The chain joins TRBV7-9 to TRBJ2-7, with D possibly being TRBD2 (6 bases). The CDR3 covers 15 residues. Trimming cost V 8 bases and J 0 bases, with 17 bases left between them. Germline V gene data show CDR1 as SEHNR and CDR2 as FQNEAQ (reference sequence). The CDR3 nucleotides read TGTGCCAGCTCGCCGGGGCTAGCGATCTCCTACGAGCAGTACTTC. It is translated as CASSPGLAISYEQYF.

The V call is TRBV7-9, the J call TRBJ2-3; 8 nucleotides line up with TRBD1. The V gene's germline CDR1 is SEHNR and CDR2 FQNEAQ (reference sequence). The CDR3 length is 15 residues. V was pared by 5 bases and J by 2 bases, with 6 bases of the junction left unmatched. In nucleotides, the CDR3 is TGTGCCAGCAGCCTGATACAGGGGGACACAGATACGCAGTATTTT. This encodes CASSLIQGDTDTQYF.

The rearrangement uses TRBV4-1 and TRBJ1-2, with 10 bases that match TRBD1. The CDR3 has 19 amino acids. Germline-derived CDR1 and CDR2 are MGHRA and YSYEKL. The ends lost 3 bases at V and 4 bases at J; junction bases unmatched: 17. The CDR3 sequence: CASSHSTRRDRGLLYGYTF. In nucleotides, the CDR3 is TGCGCCAGCAGCCACTCTACTCGCCGGGACAGGGGACTCCTCTATGGCTACACCTTC.

CDR3 coding DNA: TGTGCCAGCAGTGATAGGGGTCTATATTCACCCCTCCACTTT. Translating gives CASSDRGLYSPLHF. The gene calls are TRBV6-1 and TRBJ1-6, with a possible D match to TRBD1 (5 bases). There are 14 residues in the CDR3. In germline, CDR1 is MNHNS, CDR2 SASEGT. V was shortened by 3 bases and J by 8 bases, with 11 bases between the two germline ends.

A word on this clone: This sample includes further DNA sequences coding for the same CDR3. The chain joins TRBV2 to TRBJ1-1; D unclear. The V gene's germline CDR1 is SNHLY and CDR2 FYNNEI. Trimming left V 4 bases short and J 1 base short, with 7 bases between. There are 13 residues in the CDR3. The CDR3 loop is CASSGAGNTEAFF. CDR3 DNA sequence: TGTGCCAGCAGTGGGGCGGGGAACACTGAAGCTTTCTTT. Based on the CDR3 plus reference TRBV2 and TRBJ1-1, the full variable domain is EPEVTQTPSHQVTQMGQEVILRCVPISNHLYFYWYRQILGQKVEFLVSFYNNEISEKSEIFDDQFSVERPDGSNFTLKIRSTKLEDSAMYFCASSGAGNTEAFFGQGTRLTVV.

The genes are TRBV7-9 and TRBJ1-2; a weak D match, TRBD1 (5 bases). The CDR3 sequence is 14 residues long. Deletions cut 2 bases from V and 1 base from J, with 8 bases between. Germline values: CDR1 SEHNR, CDR2 FQNEAQ (reference sequence). The CDR3 coding sequence is TGTGCCAGCAGCTTACAGGGTAATAACTATGGCTACACCTTC. It is translated as CASSLQGNNYGYTF.

The chain links TRBV2 to TRBJ2-7; D tentatively fits TRBD1 or TRBD2 (5 bases each). Trimming stripped 7 bases from V and 1 base from J, with 17 bases between. The CDR3 has 15 residues. Germline V lookup: CDR1 SNHLY, CDR2 FYNNEI. The chain's CDR3 is CASTKRRDGSYEQYF. Written as DNA, the CDR3 is TGTGCCAGCACCAAAAGACGGGACGGATCCTACGAGCAGTACTTC.

This clone was seen once. The chain combines TRBV28 with TRBJ1-5; D is ambiguous. Trimming pared 7 bases from V and 7 bases from J, leaving 8 bases between. Per germline, CDR1 MDHEN and CDR2 SYDVKM. This CDR3 has 11 amino acids. DNA for the CDR3: TGTGCCAGCACTAGAGGACAGCCCCAGCATTTT. Its translation is CASTRGQPQHF.

This chain uses TRBV7-9 with TRBJ2-5; no reliable D call. V dropped 7 bases and J dropped 4 bases, with 16 bases sitting between them. There are 14 residues in the CDR3. Germline V gene sequence: CDR1 SEHNR, CDR2 FQNEAQ (reference sequence). The CDR3: CASTPSRLAETQYF. In DNA, the CDR3 is TGTGCCAGCACCCCCTCGAGGCTGGCAGAGACCCAGTACTTC. Together with reference TRBV7-9 and TRBJ2-5, the CDR3 gives the full variable domain: DTGVSQNPRHKITKRGQNVTFRCDPISEHNRLYWYRQTLGQGPEFLTYFQNEAQLEKSRLLSDRFSAERPKGSFSTLEIQRTEQGDSAMYLCASTPSRLAETQYFGPGTRLLVL.

The chain recombines TRBV7-9 with TRBJ2-1, with 15 bases matching TRBD2. Germline CDR1 is SEHNR and CDR2 is FQNEAQ (reference sequence). This CDR3 has 15 residues. V lost 5 bases, J lost 6 bases, and 2 bases stayed unmatched. The DNA for the CDR3 is TGTGCCAGCAGCCTGGGACTAGCGGGAGGCAATGAGCAGTTCTTC. As protein: CASSLGLAGGNEQFF. Based on the CDR3 plus reference TRBV7-9 and TRBJ2-1, the full variable domain is DTGVSQNPRHKITKRGQNVTFRCDPISEHNRLYWYRQTLGQGPEFLTYFQNEAQLEKSRLLSDRFSAERPKGSFSTLEIQRTEQGDSAMYLCASSLGLAGGNEQFFGPGTRLTVL.

DNA for the CDR3: TGTGCCAGCAGTTACGAGTATCTCTCCTACAATGAGCAGTTCTTC. Translated, it gives CASSYEYLSYNEQFF. This chain connects TRBV6-5 to TRBJ2-1; D is unresolved. V shed 2 bases and J shed 0 bases, with 8 bases lying between them. Germline CDR1 reads MNHEY; CDR2 reads SVGAGI. The CDR3 runs to 15 residues.

The chain links TRBV7-2 to TRBJ2-2; 7 nucleotides match TRBD1. V was clipped by 5 bases and J by 13 bases; unmatched bases: 7. There are 12 residues in the CDR3. Germline V gives CDR1 SGHTA, CDR2 FQGNSA. CDR3 loop: CASSPRQGWLFF. The CDR3 DNA is TGTGCCAGCAGCCCCCGACAGGGTTGGCTGTTTTTT.

As for this clone: Other nucleotide sequences from this sample produce the same CDR3. This chain joins TRBV7-9 and TRBJ2-3; D is possibly TRBD2 (6 bases). This CDR3 is built from 14 residues. Germline CDR1 and CDR2: SEHNR and FQNEAQ (reference sequence). V was pared by 4 bases and J by 3 bases, with 11 bases between. Here the CDR3 DNA reads TGTGCCAGCAGCTCTTCTGGGGGGACAGATACGCAGTATTTT. Its translation is CASSSSGGTDTQYF. The full variable domain, its missing parts supplied by reference TRBV7-9 and TRBJ2-3, is DTGVSQNPRHKITKRGQNVTFRCDPISEHNRLYWYRQTLGQGPEFLTYFQNEAQLEKSRLLSDRFSAERPKGSFSTLEIQRTEQGDSAMYLCASSSSGGTDTQYFGPGTRLTVL.

Regarding this clone: Within the sample, other DNA sequences also encode this same CDR3. The J gene is TRBJ2-7, the V gene TRBV6-5; the D call may be TRBD1 or TRBD2 (5 bases each). CDR3 length: 12 amino acids. From germline, CDR1 is MNHEY and CDR2 SVGAGI. V lost 6 bases, J lost 3 bases, and 9 bases lay in between. The CDR3: CASRRGGYEQYF. In DNA, the CDR3 is TGTGCCAGCAGGCGTGGGGGCTACGAGCAGTACTTC.

CDR3 protein: CAISDAGVQETQYF. The CDR3 nucleotides read TGTGCCATCAGTGATGCGGGGGTCCAAGAGACCCAGTACTTC. The V gene is TRBV10-3, the J gene TRBJ2-5; 7 nucleotides agree with TRBD2. The V segment lost 3 bases and the J segment 1 base; nucleotides outside the gene matches: 2. The germline CDR1 and CDR2 sequences are ENHRY and SYGVKD. This CDR3 has 14 amino acids.

The genes are TRBV5-1 and TRBJ1-4; TRBD1 is a possible D gene (5 bases). The CDR3 sequence is 15 residues long. From germline, CDR1 is SGHRS and CDR2 YFSETQ. Trimming removed 4 bases at V and 4 bases at J, with 14 bases between. CDR3 sequence reads: CASSLSLGLNEKLFF. The CDR3 DNA sequence: TGCGCCAGCAGCCTGTCCTTGGGACTTAATGAAAAACTGTTTTTT.

CDR3 coding DNA: TGCAGCGTTCGGACAGACTTTTACAATGAGCAGTTCTTC. Translating it yields CSVRTDFYNEQFF. The chain uses TRBV29-1 and TRBJ2-1, with D possibly matching TRBD1 (6 bases). V gave up 5 bases and J gave up 4 bases, with 12 bases separating them. CDR3 size: 13 residues. Germline V gene data show CDR1 as SQVTM and CDR2 as ANQGSEA.

V is TRBV30 and J is TRBJ2-4, with D maybe TRBD2 (7 bases). V gave up 8 bases and J gave up 7 bases, with 27 bases separating them. CDR3 length: 16 amino acids. Germline-derived CDR1 and CDR2 are GTSNPN and SVGIG (reference sequence). This CDR3 reads CATKPGHLIGGNIQYF. The CDR3 bases are TGTGCCACAAAACCGGGACACCTGATCGGGGGGAACATTCAGTACTTC. Drawing the rest from reference TRBV30 and TRBJ2-4, the complete variable domain is SQTIHQWPATLVQPVGSPLSLECTVEGTSNPNLYWYRQAAGRGLQLLFYSVGIGQISSEVPQNLSASRPQDRQFILSSKKLLLSDSGFYLCATKPGHLIGGNIQYFGAGTRLSVL.